This T cell receptor (beta chain) originates from a study of cytomegalovirus exposure and HLA in healthy donors. The PCR had 60 Vbeta and 13 Jbeta primers. Sequencing used immunoSEQ multiplex PCR; TCRdb keeps in-frame clones, though not all of them. The sample yields more than 200,000 clones, more than 60% seen once. Findings of the study overall: In a later analysis, parvovirus B19, influenza, CMV and Epstein-Barr virus appeared linked to several top co-occurrence clusters.

The CDR3 spans 13 residues. Germline CDR1 is SGHVS and CDR2 is FQNEAQ. J was trimmed by 13 bases and V by 3 bases; bases with no gene match: 9. With respect to this clone: The antigen remains undetermined.

Sequenced material: PBMCs. The V call is TRBV7-8, the J call TRBJ2-5; 9 bases agree with TRBD2. This sequence was found in a man aged 35-49 years in good health and CMV-seronegative. The CDR3 is CASSFNSGGLLYF. DNA for the CDR3: TGTGCCAGCAGCTTTAATAGCGGGGGCCTTTTGTACTTC.